These 9 T cell receptor beta chains came from one sample sequenced in a study of blood T cell repertoires in COVID-19. The table came from immunoSEQ multiplex PCR; TCRdb's copy has only in-frame clones and leaves some out. Among roughly 80,000 clones listed, roughly 73% were seen once. The sample was peripheral blood. These TCRs come from a human donor in a cohort sampled during active COVID-19.

The rearrangement joins TRBV9 to TRBJ1-1; D call uncertain. In germline, CDR1 is SGDLS, CDR2 YYNGEE. V shed 3 bases and J shed 2 bases, with 14 bases lying between them. The CDR3 length is 15 residues. The CDR3 DNA is TGTGCCAGCAGCGCCGAGACATGGCCCAACACTGAAGCTTTCTTT. Translated, it gives CASSAETWPNTEAFF.

The chain uses TRBV14 and TRBJ2-7, with D perhaps matching TRBD2 (5 bases). The V gene lost 4 bases and the J gene lost 5 bases, with 12 bases spanning the gap. Germline values: CDR1 SGHDN, CDR2 FVKESK. The CDR3 runs 13 residues. The DNA for the CDR3 is TGTGCCAGCAGCCCCCTGGGAGCGGACGAGCAGTACTTC. This gives the protein CASSPLGADEQYF. Supplemented by reference TRBV14 and TRBJ2-7, the full variable domain reads EAGVTQFPSHSVIEKGQTVTLRCDPISGHDNLYWYRRVMGKEIKFLLHFVKESKQDESGMPNNRFLAERTGGTYSTLKVQPAELEDSGVYFCASSPLGADEQYFGPGTRLTVT.

The chain is built from TRBV7-6 and TRBJ2-2, with 7 nucleotides matching TRBD2. Per the germline V gene, CDR1 is SGHVS and CDR2 is FNYEAQ. V shed 5 bases and J 0 bases; nucleotides not matched to a gene: 6. The CDR3 has 16 residues. CDR3: CASSPRGGTNTGELFF. CDR3 sequence (DNA): TGTGCCAGCAGCCCCCGCGGGGGAACGAACACCGGGGAGCTGTTTTTT.

The chain uses TRBV5-4 and TRBJ1-2, with 7 bases aligning to TRBD1. CDR1 is SGHNT, CDR2 YYREEE, per germline (reference sequence). The CDR3 is made up of 14 amino acids. The V and J ends lost 4 bases and 2 bases, in that order; junction bases with no gene match: 5. The CDR3 is CASSPDRQNYGYTF. CDR3 DNA sequence: TGTGCCAGCAGCCCGGACAGGCAAAACTATGGCTACACCTTC.

The genes are TRBV6-5 and TRBJ1-4; D perhaps matches TRBD1 (6 bases). The V end was cut by 6 bases, the J end by 2 bases, with 10 bases between. The CDR3 extends over 14 amino acids. CDR1 is MNHEY and CDR2 is SVGAGI in the germline V gene. In DNA, the CDR3 is TGTGCCAGCAGACGGGGGGCGACTAATGAAAAACTGTTTTTT. Protein: CASRRGATNEKLFF.

The CDR3 region has the DNA TGTGCCAGCAAAAAGCCGGGGGGCGCGGGGGAAAAACTGTTTTTT. Protein sequence: CASKKPGGAGEKLFF. The chain has TRBV6-5 and TRBJ1-4; a possible D gene is TRBD1 (6 bases). V lost 7 bases and J lost 8, with 20 bases in between. This CDR3 has 15 amino acids. Germline V gene data show CDR1 as MNHEY and CDR2 as SVGAGI.

CDR3 residues: CASSSDRAIPGEQYF. CDR3 nucleotide sequence: TGTGCCAGCAGCAGTGACAGGGCCATACCGGGGGAGCAGTACTTC. The V and J genes are TRBV7-9 and TRBJ2-7; 7 bases map to TRBD1. The CDR3 totals 15 residues. Germline V gene sequence: CDR1 SEHNR, CDR2 FQNEAQ (reference sequence). V dropped 5 bases and J dropped 7; count of bases not matched to a gene: 14.

This clone was detected only once. The rearrangement joins TRBV3-1 (or the pseudogene TRBV3-2) to TRBJ1-1; D unclear. This CDR3 is 14 amino acids long. Germline CDR1 is LGHDT and CDR2 is YNNKEL (reference sequence). Trimming shortened V by 0 bases and J by 5 bases, and 10 bases separated the two germline ends. The CDR3 region is CASSQDGRFTEAFF. The CDR3 DNA is TGTGCCAGCAGCCAAGATGGGCGATTTACTGAAGCTTTCTTT.

The chain is built from TRBV30 and TRBJ1-2; no clear D gene. This CDR3 spans 12 amino acids. The V gene's germline CDR1 is GTSNPN and CDR2 SVGIG (reference sequence). Trimming removed 1 base at V and 6 bases at J, with 9 bases between. The DNA of the CDR3 is TGTGCCTGGAGTGGCAGGCCCCATGGCTACACCTTC. This sequence encodes CAWSGRPHGYTF.